The present TCR beta chain was sequenced within a study of cytomegalovirus exposure and HLA in healthy donors. Germline CDR1 and CDR2: SGHRS and YFSETQ. The CDR3 extends over 16 amino acids. The V segment lost 1 base and the J segment 5 bases; nucleotides outside the gene matches: 11. The PCR used 60 Vbeta and 13 Jbeta primers. Method: immunoSEQ multiplex PCR; TCRdb's copy keeps in-frame clones and lacks some. Here the sample spans about 130,000 clones, roughly 79% being singletons. The sample was PBMCs. The clonotype was recovered from a woman aged 45-59 years in good health and CMV-seronegative. The chain is built from TRBV5-1 and TRBJ2-5; 7 positions agree with TRBD2. This CDR3 reads CASSLSPSGDAETQYF. DNA for the CDR3: TGCGCCAGCAGCTTGAGTCCGAGCGGGGACGCCGAGACCCAGTACTTC.